The clone carrying this T cell receptor beta chain is deemed medium-sized. One end of the junction is discordant with germline, which a read error may explain. Indicated treatment: oral pan-JAK inhibitor, 5-10 mg twice daily. The data are from a study of CD8+ T cells in alopecia areata. Sequencing used cDNA as its template, made by extracting RNA and reverse transcribing it. TCRdb's table, derived via immunoSEQ multiplex PCR, lists solely in-frame clones and lacks some. The data contain roughly 250,000 clones, about 60% of them seen just once; the ten biggest clones take up 0.9% to 0.95%. The source material was CD4+ T cells sorted from blood, sampled around week 53, from a patient treated with tofacitinib. This TCR came from a human donor with alopecia areata.

CDR3 protein: CASSITQGNGYTF. Written as DNA, the CDR3 is TGTGCCAGCAGCATAACACAGGGGAATGGCTACACCTTC. V usage is TRBV7-3 and J usage is TRBJ1-2, with 7 bases aligning to TRBD1. The CDR3 has 13 amino acids. In germline, CDR1 is SGHTA, CDR2 FQGTGA.